This T cell receptor beta chain derives from a study of cytomegalovirus exposure and HLA in healthy donors. In the PCR, 60 Vbeta and 13 Jbeta primers were used. This table comes from immunoSEQ multiplex PCR, and its TCRdb copy is limited to in-frame clones, with some not included. The repertoire has more than 150,000 clones, roughly 84% of them found once; the top ten carry about 0.25%. V dropped 3 bases and J dropped 3; count of bases not matched to a gene: 27. Germline V gene sequence: CDR1 SGDLS, CDR2 YYNGEE. CDR3 length: 22 residues. As to this clone: Its cognate antigen is unknown.

Findings and limits, study-wide: Presence/absence comparisons presumed near-even sequencing depth among donors. Most subjects had HLA-A and HLA-B alleles reportedly predicted accurately by TCR beta sequences. In a later analysis, compared with equally common non-associated chains, HLA-associated beta chains were more expanded.

J is TRBJ1-2 and V is TRBV9; 9 bases line up with TRBD1. The clonotype originates from a boy between 10 and 17 years old in good health and CMV-seronegative. The sequencing input was PBMCs. CDR3 loop: CASSEPHPGTGRSTPGDYGYTF. In DNA, the CDR3 is TGTGCCAGCAGCGAGCCACACCCCGGGACAGGGAGGAGCACTCCAGGAGACTATGGCTACACCTTC.